Each of the 31 T cell receptor beta chains below was sequenced from the same sample in a study of identical twins (dated by TCRdb to the mid-2010s). The library was generated by 5' RACE. The reads were generated on an Illumina HiSeq 2000. TCRdb passed the public sequencing reads through fastp at Q25 and MiXCR, retaining productive beta sequences. Under each unique CDR3 protein, matching rows form one entry showing the most common genes and DNA. Recorded for this sample are 1.5 million or so distinct CDR3 sequences; roughly 35% of them occurred a single time. The ten most abundant clones make up 0.25% to 0.3% of the sample. The sample comprised cord blood. The receptors come from a newborn girl in good health.

This chain connects TRBV27 to TRBJ1-2, with D perhaps TRBD1 (5 bases). V dropped 10 bases and J dropped 1 base, with 16 bases sitting between them. Germline V gene sequence: CDR1 MNHEY, CDR2 SMNVEV (reference sequence). The CDR3 is 14 amino acids. CDR3 DNA: TGTGCCACCCGACGGGGGTCTCGTAACTATGGCTACACCTTC. Translated: CATRRGSRNYGYTF.

The table lists this clonotype with a few counts. The chain combines TRBV28 with TRBJ2-1; 13 nucleotides match TRBD2. Per germline, CDR1 MDHEN and CDR2 SYDVKM. The CDR3 spans 19 residues. V lost 0 bases to trimming and J lost 0 bases; unmatched junction nucleotides: 5. The CDR3: CASSLWTRTSGSSYNEQFF. Written as DNA, the CDR3 is TGTGCCAGCAGTTTATGGACTCGGACTAGCGGGAGCTCCTACAATGAGCAGTTCTTC.

The chain combines TRBV7-2 with TRBJ2-5; the match to TRBD2 covers 9 bases. V trimming: 3 bases; J trimming: 11 bases; junction bases outside the gene matches: 16. Germline assignment: CDR1 SGHTA and CDR2 FQGNSA. This CDR3 is 16 amino acids long. The CDR3 loop reads CASSFGGGVEYNEQYF. The CDR3 DNA is TGTGCCAGCAGCTTTGGCGGGGGGGTAGAATACAATGAGCAGTACTTC.

CDR3 in DNA: TGCGCCAGCAGCTCCTTCCGTCCCGGGACACGGAGGAACACTGAAGCTTTCTTT. This gives the protein CASSSFRPGTRRNTEAFF. The chain joins TRBV5-1 to TRBJ1-1; a weak D match, TRBD1 (6 bases). The length of the CDR3 is 18 residues. With 3 bases removed from V and 1 base from J, the gap between germline ends came to 22 bases. Germline V lookup: CDR1 SGHRS, CDR2 YFSETQ.

V gene TRBV29-1 combines with J gene TRBJ1-1, with no clear D. Trimming removed 4 bases at V and 3 bases at J, with 12 bases between. Germline CDR1 is SQVTM and CDR2 is ANQGSEA. CDR3 length: 13 residues. The CDR3 DNA follows: TGCAGCGTTGCGAAGGTCCTCGACACTGAAGCTTTCTTT. The encoded protein is CSVAKVLDTEAFF.

This clonotype was observed a single time. This chain uses TRBV3-1 with TRBJ2-3; a weak D match, TRBD1 (6 bases). Germline CDR1 and CDR2: LGHDT and YNNKEL (reference sequence). The germline V and J ends were trimmed by 6 bases and 5 bases, with 12 bases remaining between them. This CDR3 has 13 residues. The CDR3 DNA sequence: TGTGCCAGCAGTCACGTCAGGGGAGATACGCAGTATTTT. Translation gives CASSHVRGDTQYF.

The rearrangement joins TRBV24-1 to TRBJ2-7; no clear D. Gene TRBJ2-5 matches the end of the DNA better, so the J call may be wrong. In germline, CDR1 is KGHDR, CDR2 SFDVKD. The CDR3 is 13 amino acids. Here the CDR3 reads CATSDGWSGTQYF. In DNA, the CDR3 is TGTGCCACCAGTGATGGGTGGAGTGGGACCCAGTACTTC.

The chain combines TRBV6-1 with TRBJ1-3; weak D call: TRBD1 (6 bases). The V gene lost 0 bases and the J gene lost 2 bases, with 17 bases spanning the gap. The CDR3 runs to 18 residues. Germline CDR1 and CDR2: MNHNS and SASEGT. The CDR3 loop reads CASSEALPGAAAGNTIYF. Written as DNA, the CDR3 is TGTGCCAGCAGTGAAGCGCTTCCGGGGGCAGCGGCTGGAAACACCATATATTTT.

Worth noting for this clonotype: Given a much more abundant clone one base away, this may be a read error. This chain links TRBV5-1 with TRBJ2-3, with D perhaps assigned TRBD1 or TRBD2 (5 bases each). The CDR3 covers 15 residues. Germline V gives CDR1 SGHRS, CDR2 YFSETQ. Trimming left V 3 bases short and J 0 bases short, with 11 bases between. This CDR3 is CASSWDGSSTDTQYF. CDR3 DNA sequence: TGCGCCAGCAGCTGGGACGGGTCTAGCACAGATACGCAGTATTTT.

The chain carries TRBV4-2 and TRBJ2-1; perhaps TRBD1 as D (6 bases). The CDR3 consists of 13 residues. The germline V and J ends were trimmed by 0 bases and 14 bases, with 14 bases remaining between them. CDR1 LGHNA and CDR2 YNFKEQ come from the germline V gene. CDR3 sequence: CASSQDPAGVEFF. The DNA of the CDR3 is TGTGCCAGCAGCCAAGATCCCGCAGGGGTGGAGTTCTTC.

This chain uses TRBV20-1 with TRBJ2-1; 8 positions agree with TRBD2. CDR3 length: 15 amino acids. Germline V gene sequence: CDR1 DFQATT, CDR2 SNEGSKA (reference sequence). V lost 6 bases, J lost 0 bases, and 7 bases stayed unmatched. The CDR3 region is CSAYTSGYSYNEQFF. DNA for the CDR3: TGCAGTGCCTACACTAGCGGCTACTCCTACAATGAGCAGTTCTTC.

The genes are TRBV6-2 or TRBV6-3 and TRBJ1-2; D is perhaps TRBD1 (5 bases). This CDR3 has 14 amino acids. Looked up from germline, CDR1 is MNHEY and CDR2 is SVGEGT. The V gene lost 7 bases and the J gene lost 0 bases, with 12 bases spanning the gap. CDR3 sequence (DNA): TGTGCCAGCAAAGAGGGGCTATCTAACTATGGCTACACCTTC. As protein: CASKEGLSNYGYTF.

This clonotype appeared a few times. The V call is TRBV28, the J call TRBJ2-3; D is unclear. Germline V CDR1 and CDR2: MDHEN, SYDVKM. The CDR3 is made up of 14 amino acids. Trimming removed 5 bases at V and 2 bases at J, with 11 bases between. The CDR3 reads CASSTSSPTDTQYF. CDR3 nucleotides: TGTGCCAGCAGTACCTCTTCCCCCACAGATACGCAGTATTTT.

This clonotype appeared a few times. V and J are TRBV20-1 and TRBJ1-4, with 7 positions matching TRBD1. This CDR3 contains 15 residues. Trimming took 6 bases from V and 1 from J; bases not matched to a gene: 8. CDR1 and CDR2 from the germline V gene are DFQATT and SNEGSKA (reference sequence). Written as DNA, the CDR3 is TGCAGTGCGTACAAGGGGGCGGGAACTAATGAAAAACTGTTTTTT. It specifies CSAYKGAGTNEKLFF.

The rearrangement joins TRBV7-9 to TRBJ1-4; a weak D match, TRBD1 (5 bases). CDR3 length: 15 residues. The V end lost 6 bases, the J end lost 3 bases, and 14 bases lay between the germline ends. Germline V gene lookup returns CDR1 SEHNR and CDR2 FQNEAQ (reference sequence). This CDR3 reads CASRHIGAANEKLFF. The CDR3 coding sequence is TGTGCCAGCAGACACATCGGGGCAGCTAATGAAAAACTGTTTTTT.

The J gene is TRBJ1-2, the V gene TRBV2; 9 positions agree with TRBD1. Germline CDR1 SNHLY, CDR2 FYNNEI. This CDR3 is 15 amino acids long. The V and J ends lost 6 bases and 4 bases, in that order; junction bases with no gene match: 9. CDR3 in amino acids: CASRATGGAGYGYTF. The CDR3 DNA is TGTGCCAGCAGAGCCACAGGGGGCGCGGGCTATGGCTACACCTTC. The full variable domain, its missing parts supplied by reference TRBV2 and TRBJ1-2, is EPEVTQTPSHQVTQMGQEVILRCVPISNHLYFYWYRQILGQKVEFLVSFYNNEISEKSEIFDDQFSVERPDGSNFTLKIRSTKLEDSAMYFCASRATGGAGYGYTFGSGTRLTVV.

This clonotype has more than one count but fewer than ten. The CDR3 spells CSASPRTGPNTEAFF. CDR3 nucleotide sequence: TGCAGTGCTAGCCCCCGTACAGGGCCAAACACTGAAGCTTTCTTT. The rearrangement uses TRBV20-1 and TRBJ1-1; tentative D call: TRBD1 (6 bases). The CDR3 sequence is 15 residues long. Trimming shortened V by 3 bases and J by 2 bases, and 16 bases separated the two germline ends. CDR1 DFQATT and CDR2 SNEGSKA come from the germline V gene (reference sequence).

This chain uses TRBV20-1 with TRBJ2-3; tentative D call: TRBD2 (6 bases). V was cut by 4 bases and J by 0 bases, with 14 bases left in between. Germline CDR1 reads DFQATT; CDR2 reads SNEGSKA (reference sequence). CDR3 length equals 15 residues. Here the CDR3 reads CSAKPTSSSTDTQYF. The CDR3 DNA follows: TGCAGTGCTAAACCGACTAGTTCTAGCACAGATACGCAGTATTTT.

This clonotype was counted between two and nine times. J is TRBJ1-2 and V is TRBV4-2, with D perhaps matching TRBD1 (6 bases). Germline values: CDR1 LGHNA, CDR2 YNFKEQ. The CDR3 runs 16 residues. Trimming stripped 2 bases from V and 2 bases from J, with 15 bases between. DNA for the CDR3: TGTGCCAGCAGCCAACCCCCCGGGACATTGAACTATGGCTACACCTTC. Amino acids: CASSQPPGTLNYGYTF.

This clonotype was detected a few times. The chain uses TRBV3-1 and TRBJ2-4, with 7 bases fitting TRBD1. Germline CDR1 LGHDT, CDR2 YNNKEL (reference sequence). The CDR3 has 15 amino acids. V lost 6 bases and J lost 1; bases outside the gene matches: 6. CDR3 protein: CASSRQGEAKNIQYF. The CDR3 nucleotides read TGTGCCAGCAGTAGACAGGGTGAGGCCAAAAACATTCAGTACTTC.

This clonotype was counted only a few times. The chain combines TRBV6-1 with TRBJ1-5; 7 bases align to TRBD1. Per the germline V gene, CDR1 is MNHNS and CDR2 is SASEGT. Trimming cost V 3 bases and J 0 bases; bases outside gene matches: 14. The CDR3 is 19 residues long. Here the CDR3 reads CASSERGRDSPFSNQPQHF. The CDR3 bases are TGTGCCAGCAGTGAGCGGGGGCGGGACAGTCCGTTTAGCAATCAGCCCCAGCATTTT.

The gene calls are TRBV12-3 or TRBV12-4 and TRBJ1-1, with D perhaps TRBD1 (5 bases). Trimming removed 5 bases at V and 4 bases at J, with 14 bases between. CDR3 length equals 14 residues. The CDR3 nucleotides read TGTGCCAGCAGTGCTCGGGACGGGGCCACTGAAGCTTTCTTT. Residues: CASSARDGATEAFF.

The J gene is TRBJ1-1, the V gene TRBV9, with D perhaps TRBD1 (6 bases). The CDR3 extends over 15 amino acids. The V and J ends lost 2 bases and 1 base respectively, with 12 bases between them. Germline CDR1 SGDLS, CDR2 YYNGEE. The CDR3 protein is CASSVSVGGNTEAFF. The CDR3 nucleotides are TGTGCCAGCAGCGTCTCAGTAGGGGGGAACACTGAAGCTTTCTTT.

This clonotype has a handful of counts. The rearrangement uses TRBV10-3 and TRBJ2-1; 9 bases line up with TRBD2. Germline V gene data show CDR1 as ENHRY and CDR2 as SYGVKD. This CDR3 comprises 14 residues. Germline trimming cut 5 bases from V and 5 bases from J; bases unmatched to any gene: 4. The CDR3 nucleotides are TGTGCCATCAGTCTTAGCGGGGGCCACAATGAGCAGTTCTTC. This sequence encodes CAISLSGGHNEQFF.

This clonotype was seen a handful of times. V is TRBV6-1 and J is TRBJ2-1, with D unresolved. This CDR3 has 13 amino acids. From germline, CDR1 is MNHNS and CDR2 SASEGT. Trimming left V 7 bases short and J 5 bases short, with 12 bases between. CDR3: CASIRVRNNEQFF. The CDR3 nucleotides are TGTGCCAGCATTAGGGTCCGAAACAATGAGCAGTTCTTC.

The chain couples TRBV7-6 to TRBJ2-2; D may be TRBD2 (6 bases). Trimming removed 5 bases from V and 6 bases from J, with 10 bases in between. Looked up from germline, CDR1 is SGHVS and CDR2 is FNYEAQ. CDR3 length: 13 amino acids. The CDR3 nucleotides are TGTGCCAGCAGCAAGACTAGTTCCGGGGAGCTGTTTTTT. Translating gives CASSKTSSGELFF.

The CDR3 bases are TGTGCCATCAGGGGTGACGGCTACACCTTC. Protein sequence: CAIRGDGYTF. The rearrangement uses TRBV10-3 and TRBJ1-2; D remains unclear. Between the trimmed V and J ends, which lost 6 bases and 8 bases, there was a span of 7 bases. The CDR3 loop spans 10 amino acids. Germline V lookup: CDR1 ENHRY, CDR2 SYGVKD.

This clonotype was seen more than once but under ten times. The junction departs from germline at one end; a sequencing error may be responsible. CDR3 bases: TGTGCCGGCAGCTTAGTGGCGACACCAGCTAACGAGCGGTACTTC. Its protein product is CAGSLVATPANERYF. This chain links TRBV7-9 with TRBJ2-7; D gene unclear. This CDR3 comprises 15 residues. The germline CDR1 and CDR2 sequences are SEHNR and FQNEAQ (reference sequence).

This clonotype was seen only a few times. The rearrangement joins TRBV5-1 to TRBJ2-3, with TRBD2 as a possible D gene (6 bases). Germline-derived CDR1 and CDR2 are SGHRS and YFSETQ. This CDR3 is 20 amino acids long. V was pared by 0 bases and J by 3 bases, with 26 bases between. CDR3 loop: CASSLDPGDFNVEGTDTQYF. The CDR3 nucleotides read TGCGCCAGCAGCTTGGATCCGGGGGACTTCAACGTCGAAGGGACAGATACGCAGTATTTT.

This clonotype was detected ten times or more. The chain joins TRBV12-3 or TRBV12-4 to TRBJ2-1; 7 nucleotides align to TRBD2. CDR3 length: 15 amino acids. The V segment lost 2 bases and the J segment 6 bases; nucleotides outside the gene matches: 7. CDR3 sequence reads: CASSLRAGDFNEQFF. DNA of the CDR3: TGTGCCAGCAGTTTAAGGGCGGGAGATTTCAATGAGCAGTTCTTC.

This clonotype appeared a few times. The rearrangement uses TRBV2 and TRBJ2-3; D not resolved. The CDR3 runs to 13 residues. V lost 7 bases and J 3 bases, leaving 11 bases between the germline ends. Germline V gives CDR1 SNHLY, CDR2 FYNNEI. CDR3 residues: CASNPEMTDTQYF. For the CDR3, the DNA is TGTGCCAGCAACCCCGAGATGACAGATACGCAGTATTTT.